The entry that follows covers one T cell receptor (beta chain) sequence. Original processing methods: Amplification with reference gene primers provided the estimates of nucleated cell counts. The method was immunoSEQ multiplex PCR; TCRdb's version includes in-frame clones alone and lacks a portion of them. Clonal size and the V and J genes are those of that table, whereas D and trimming came from the DNA. This table has tens of thousands of clones, around 81% appearing once. These data originate in a study of blood T cell repertoires in COVID-19. Study background: Samples representing acute and convalescent COVID-19 were sourced from the United States, Italy and Spain. Sources were T cells, B-cell-depleted T cells, or PBMCs; the material itself was cDNA or gDNA.

It was during active infection that Seattle patients were enrolled and then longitudinally followed. The TCR comes from a man at least 80 years old with COVID-19, enrolled during active disease. The sample taken for sequencing was peripheral blood.

The CDR3: CASSLSGRANSPLHF. DNA of the CDR3: TGTGCCAGCAGCTTATCCGGCAGGGCAAATTCACCCCTCCACTTT. This sequence joins TRBV7-3 and TRBJ1-6; D may be TRBD1 (5 bases). The CDR3 spans 15 residues. The germline CDR1 and CDR2 sequences are SGHTA and FQGTGA. Trimming left V 2 bases short and J 7 bases short, with 12 bases between.